A selection of T cell receptor beta chains follows, all from one sample in a study of blood T cell repertoires in COVID-19. Clones were read by immunoSEQ multiplex PCR, and TCRdb kept only the in-frame ones, dropping some. The sample carries under 250,000 clones, about 87% recorded once. The material sequenced was PBMCs or T cells enriched from blood (not recorded which). These receptors were obtained from a woman in her thirties or forties who had been exposed to COVID-19. Each CDR3 is given with its conserved first and last residue. D genes are given only for firm matches. Clone sizes are given selectively: once, few, many, or a class where the clone is expanded.

V	D	size	J	CDR3	DNA
TRBV6-5	TRBD1	.	TRBJ1-2	CASSLTRGKGYTF	TGTGCCAGCAGTCTTACCAGGGGGAAGGGCTACACCTTC
TRBV24-1	.	.	TRBJ2-3	CATSDPFARAPDTQYF	TGTGCCACCAGTGATCCATTCGCCAGGGCCCCAGATACGCAGTATTTT
TRBV27	TRBD2	.	TRBJ2-5	CASSPGTRETQYF	TGTGCCAGCAGTCCCGGGACTAGAGAGACCCAGTACTTC
TRBV20-1	.	.	TRBJ1-5	CSASSRGESNQPQHF	TGCAGTGCTAGTTCCAGGGGCGAAAGCAATCAGCCCCAGCATTTT
TRBV19	.	once	TRBJ2-3	CASSIIRGQGQGDTQYF	TGTGCCAGTAGTATAATCAGAGGCCAAGGCCAGGGAGATACGCAGTATTTT
TRBV6-5	.	few	TRBJ1-4	CASSYVPGATNEKLFF	TGTGCCAGCAGTTACGTCCCAGGGGCAACTAATGAAAAACTGTTTTTT
TRBV29-1	TRBD2	.	TRBJ2-1	CSVEHSGGADEQFF	TGCAGCGTTGAACACAGCGGGGGGGCAGATGAGCAGTTCTTC
TRBV4-3	TRBD1	few	TRBJ1-4	CASVQGVKEKLFF	TGCGCCAGCGTTCAGGGGGTGAAGGAAAAACTGTTTTTT
TRBV28	TRBD1	.	TRBJ2-5	CASSSQPGQGDWGTQYF	TGTGCCAGCAGTTCCCAACCGGGACAGGGGGACTGGGGGACCCAGTACTTC
TRBV4-1	TRBD1	.	TRBJ1-2	CASSQTRGQRYGYTF	TGCGCCAGCAGCCAAACCAGGGGGCAACGATATGGCTACACCTTC